The rows below give T cell receptor beta chains drawn from one sample of a study of cytomegalovirus exposure and HLA in healthy donors. Some clones are missing from TCRdb's copy, which holds only in-frame ones; the method was immunoSEQ multiplex PCR. The data hold 100,000 to 150,000 clones, with 84% observed a single time. The material sequenced was PBMCs. These receptors were collected from a man aged 45-60 years in good health and CMV-seronegative. CDR3s include the opening cysteine and the closing phenylalanine or tryptophan. Fields, in order: D gene, V gene, clone size, J gene, CDR3 protein, CDR3 DNA. A D gene is named only where the DNA matches it firmly. Not every row has a clone size; where given, it reads once, few, many or a size class.

TRBD1	TRBV4-1	few	TRBJ1-4	CASSQEDRANEKLFF	TGCGCCAGCAGCCAAGAGGACAGGGCAAATGAAAAACTGTTTTTT
TRBD2	TRBV6-1	NA	TRBJ2-2	CASSDWLAGGELFF	TGTGCCAGCAGTGATTGGCTAGCGGGCGGGGAGCTGTTTTTT
TRBD1	TRBV2	once	TRBJ2-7	CASSGTGRMVVEQYF	TGTGCCAGCAGTGGGACAGGGAGAATGGTCGTCGAGCAGTACTTC
NA	TRBV7-2	NA	TRBJ2-3	CASSLTGTTTDTQYF	TGTGCCAGCAGCTTAACGGGAACAACCACAGATACGCAGTATTTT
TRBD1	TRBV4-3	NA	TRBJ1-6	CASSPGQAISYNSPLHF	TGCGCCAGCAGCCCGGGACAGGCGATCTCCTATAATTCACCCCTCCACTTT
NA	TRBV23-1	NA	TRBJ2-1	CASSQTGNGNEQFF	TGCGCCAGCAGTCAGACCGGGAACGGGAATGAGCAGTTCTTC
TRBD1	TRBV7-2	NA	TRBJ1-5	CASSSDRSQPQHF	TGTGCCAGCAGCTCGGACAGGAGTCAGCCCCAGCATTTT
NA	TRBV21-1	NA	TRBJ2-7	CASSKPQGQRIYEQYF	TGTGCCAGCAGCAAACCTCAGGGACAGAGAATCTACGAGCAGTACTTC
TRBD1	TRBV2	NA	TRBJ2-7	CASSGTGEGSYEQYF	TGTGCCAGCAGCGGGACAGGGGAGGGCTCCTACGAGCAGTACTTC
NA	TRBV21-1	NA	TRBJ2-7	CASPTSYEQYF	TGTGCCAGCCCAACTAGCTACGAGCAGTACTTC
NA	TRBV30	NA	TRBJ1-6	CAWSVGSSYNSPLHF	TGTGCCTGGAGTGTTGGGAGCTCCTATAATTCACCCCTCCACTTT
NA	TRBV6-1	NA	TRBJ2-5	CASSDSQGFETQYF	TGTGCCAGCAGTGACTCACAGGGTTTCGAGACCCAGTACTTC
NA	TRBV4-1	NA	TRBJ1-1	CASSQGPEQMNTEAFF	TGCGCCAGCAGCCAAGGACCGGAACAGATGAACACTGAAGCTTTCTTT
NA	TRBV29-1	NA	TRBJ2-2	CSGGGNTGELFF	TGCAGCGGGGGAGGGAACACCGGGGAGCTGTTTTTT
NA	TRBV30	NA	TRBJ2-7	CAWSVDSTYEQYF	TGTGCCTGGAGTGTGGACAGCACCTACGAGCAGTACTTC
TRBD1	TRBV27	NA	TRBJ2-3	CASSHDVRDRGTDTQYF	TGTGCCAGCAGTCACGATGTCCGGGACAGGGGCACAGATACGCAGTATTTT
TRBD1	TRBV4-2	NA	TRBJ1-1	CASSGQGMNTEAFF	TGTGCCAGCAGCGGACAGGGGATGAACACTGAAGCTTTCTTT
NA	TRBV6-1	NA	TRBJ1-2	CASSLTGYGYTF	TGTGCCAGCAGCTTGACAGGATATGGCTACACCTTC
TRBD1	TRBV6-6	once	TRBJ2-4	CASSYGDSLQYF	TGTGCCAGCAGTTACGGGGACAGCCTACAGTACTTC
TRBD1	TRBV6-5	once	TRBJ2-7	CASSRRTGDPYEQYF	TGTGCCAGCAGTCGCCGGACAGGGGACCCCTACGAGCAGTACTTC
TRBD1	TRBV5-1	NA	TRBJ1-1	CASSEGTGGHTEAFF	TGCGCCAGCAGTGAAGGGACAGGGGGACATACTGAAGCTTTCTTT
TRBD1	TRBV15	NA	TRBJ1-1	CATSPNRQGQYTEAFF	TGTGCCACCAGCCCTAATAGACAGGGGCAGTACACTGAAGCTTTCTTT
NA	TRBV5-8	NA	TRBJ1-6	CASTPGLSNSPLHF	TGTGCCAGCACCCCAGGGTTGAGTAATTCACCCCTCCACTTT
NA	TRBV4-1	NA	TRBJ1-5	CASSRTGTLEQPQHF	TGCGCCAGCAGCCGAACCGGGACATTGGAACAGCCCCAGCATTTT
TRBD1	TRBV4-3	once	TRBJ1-1	CASSQMDRGVRAFF	TGCGCCAGCAGCCAGATGGACAGGGGAGTACGGGCTTTCTTT
NA	TRBV10-3	once	TRBJ2-1	CAISSPQINEQFF	TGTGCCATCAGTTCCCCCCAGATCAATGAGCAGTTCTTC
TRBD1	TRBV7-2	NA	TRBJ1-1	CASSLGDRASKDFF	TGTGCCAGCAGCTTAGGGGACAGGGCCTCAAAGGATTTCTTT
TRBD2	TRBV16	NA	TRBJ2-5	CASSQSGTSGEETQYF	TGTGCCAGCAGCCAATCTGGGACTAGCGGGGAAGAGACCCAGTACTTC
NA	TRBV4-1	NA	TRBJ1-1	CASSPPVRGNTEAFF	TGCGCCAGCAGCCCCCCCGTGCGGGGGAACACTGAAGCTTTCTTT
TRBD1	TRBV7-6	NA	TRBJ1-1	CASSLYPILGQGAPNTEAFF	TGTGCCAGCAGCCTTTACCCTATCTTGGGACAGGGGGCCCCAAACACTGAAGCTTTCTTT
NA	TRBV28	NA	TRBJ2-5	CASGGTLETQYF	TGTGCCAGCGGGGGGACTTTGGAGACCCAGTACTTC
NA	TRBV11-2	NA	TRBJ1-4	CASSPPGAATNEKLFF	TGTGCCAGCAGCCCTCCAGGGGCGGCGACTAATGAAAAACTGTTTTTT
TRBD2	TRBV5-1	NA	TRBJ2-5	CASTPPGGGQETQYF	TGCGCCAGCACCCCCCCGGGGGGTGGTCAAGAGACCCAGTACTTC
TRBD1	TRBV9	NA	TRBJ1-2	CASSVKSTGIDYGYTF	TGTGCCAGCAGCGTCAAATCGACAGGGATTGACTATGGCTACACCTTC
NA	TRBV7-2	NA	TRBJ1-1	CASSFTVMNTEAFF	TGTGCCAGCAGCTTTACAGTTATGAACACTGAAGCTTTCTTT
TRBD1	TRBV11-3	NA	TRBJ2-2	CASSGQGITGELFF	TGTGCCAGCAGCGGACAGGGGATCACCGGGGAGCTGTTTTTT
NA	TRBV4-1	NA	TRBJ2-1	CASSQSSLSYNEQFF	TGCGCCAGCAGCCAATCAAGCCTCTCCTACAATGAGCAGTTCTTC
NA	TRBV7-6	NA	TRBJ1-6	CASSPTGSSGSPLHF	TGTGCCAGCAGCCCTACTGGGTCCTCGGGTTCACCCCTCCACTTT
NA	TRBV7-9	few	TRBJ2-1	CASSHGSSTYNEQFF	TGTGCCAGCAGCCACGGGTCTTCTACATACAATGAGCAGTTCTTC
NA	TRBV4-1	NA	TRBJ1-4	CASSEVHNEKLFF	TGCGCCAGCAGCGAAGTCCATAATGAAAAACTGTTTTTT
NA	TRBV30	NA	TRBJ1-2	CAWSASVGYTF	TGTGCCTGGAGTGCGTCGGTGGGCTACACCTTC
NA	TRBV27	NA	TRBJ2-2	CASSALGFAATGELFF	TGTGCCAGCAGTGCGCTCGGGTTTGCAGCCACCGGGGAGCTGTTTTTT
NA	TRBV4-1	NA	TRBJ2-5	CASSQDAGRETQYF	TGCGCCAGCAGCCAAGATGCGGGGCGGGAGACCCAGTACTTC
TRBD1	TRBV5-5	NA	TRBJ1-2	CASSLLVGGYYGYTF	TGTGCCAGCAGCTTATTAGTAGGGGGCTACTATGGCTACACCTTC
TRBD1	TRBV19	NA	TRBJ2-1	CASSVTGASSYNEQFF	TGTGCCAGTAGCGTTACAGGGGCTAGCTCCTACAATGAGCAGTTCTTC
NA	TRBV5-1	NA	TRBJ2-1	CASSLDRNEQFF	TGCGCCAGCAGCTTGGATCGGAATGAGCAGTTCTTC
NA	TRBV6-1	NA	TRBJ1-5	CASSEALQGSQPQHF	TGTGCCAGCAGTGAAGCTTTACAGGGATCGCAGCCCCAGCATTTT
TRBD1	TRBV19	NA	TRBJ1-3	CASSIVFVRTGAGNTIYF	TGTGCCAGTAGTATCGTTTTCGTCCGGACAGGGGCTGGAAACACCATATATTTT
NA	TRBV5-4	NA	TRBJ1-1	CASGGTLETEAFF	TGTGCCAGCGGCGGGACTCTGGAAACTGAAGCTTTCTTT
NA	TRBV4-1	NA	TRBJ1-5	CASSQVRGGQPQHF	TGCGCCAGCAGCCAAGTCCGAGGGGGTCAGCCCCAGCATTTT
TRBD1	TRBV4-1	NA	TRBJ2-7	CASSHPGTGRSYEQYF	TGCGCCAGCAGCCATCCCGGGACAGGGCGGTCCTACGAGCAGTACTTC
NA	TRBV7-2	once	TRBJ1-1	CASSSSIEAFF	TGTGCCAGCAGCTCCAGTATAGAAGCTTTCTTT
NA	TRBV5-5	NA	TRBJ2-7	CASSMGPSYEQYF	TGTGCCAGCAGCATGGGGCCTTCCTACGAGCAGTACTTC
NA	TRBV30	once	TRBJ2-2	CAWSVRRARRDTGELFF	TGTGCCTGGAGTGTACGGAGGGCCCGCAGGGACACCGGGGAGCTGTTTTTT
TRBD1	TRBV9	NA	TRBJ1-2	CASSPGTAYGYTF	TGTGCCAGCAGCCCTGGGACAGCCTATGGCTACACCTTC
TRBD1	TRBV29-1	few	TRBJ2-1	CSVEGESTGGNNEQFF	TGCAGCGTTGAGGGGGAATCGACAGGGGGTAACAATGAGCAGTTCTTC
NA	TRBV19	NA	TRBJ1-1	CASVGTRPEAFF	TGTGCCAGTGTTGGGACTCGTCCTGAAGCTTTCTTT